This TCR beta chain was recovered during a study of blood T cell repertoires in COVID-19. Study information: The United States, Italy and Spain provided the acute and convalescent COVID-19 samples. PBMCs, B-cell-depleted T cells, or T cells provided the cDNA or gDNA that made up the material.

CDR3 size: 14 residues. V gave up 6 bases and J gave up 3 bases; unmatched junction bases: 1. Per the germline V gene, CDR1 is MNHEY and CDR2 is SMNVEV (reference sequence). Participant age was roughly 18 to 89 years, and participants resided in roughly 24 US areas. In Cohort 3, a recovered donor had either two negative PCRs, clearance, or symptom resolution. Sequencing was performed with immunoSEQ multiplex PCR; in TCRdb, only in-frame clones are kept and a portion is missing. Counted here are more than 200,000 clones, under 90% occurring once; the ten biggest clones make up more than 1.5%. Specimen: PBMCs or T cells enriched from blood (not recorded which). This receptor was identified in a man aged 35 to 55 who had recovered from COVID-19. The chain couples TRBV27 to TRBJ2-7; 14 bases fit TRBD2. The CDR3 sequence is CASRGLAGVYEQYF. In DNA, the CDR3 is TGTGCCAGCAGGGGACTAGCGGGAGTCTACGAGCAGTACTTC.